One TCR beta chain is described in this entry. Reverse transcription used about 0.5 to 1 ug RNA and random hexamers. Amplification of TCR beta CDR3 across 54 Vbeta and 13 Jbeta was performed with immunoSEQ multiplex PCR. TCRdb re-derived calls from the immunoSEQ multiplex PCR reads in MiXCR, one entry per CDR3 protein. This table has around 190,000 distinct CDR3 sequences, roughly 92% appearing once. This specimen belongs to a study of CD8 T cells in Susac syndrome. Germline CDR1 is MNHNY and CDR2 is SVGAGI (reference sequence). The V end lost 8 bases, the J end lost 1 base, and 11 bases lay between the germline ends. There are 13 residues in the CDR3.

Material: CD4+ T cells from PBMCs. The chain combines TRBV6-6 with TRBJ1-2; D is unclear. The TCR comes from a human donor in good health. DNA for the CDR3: TGTGCCAGCGAACTCGGGAGTAACTATGGCTACACCTTC. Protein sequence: CASELGSNYGYTF.